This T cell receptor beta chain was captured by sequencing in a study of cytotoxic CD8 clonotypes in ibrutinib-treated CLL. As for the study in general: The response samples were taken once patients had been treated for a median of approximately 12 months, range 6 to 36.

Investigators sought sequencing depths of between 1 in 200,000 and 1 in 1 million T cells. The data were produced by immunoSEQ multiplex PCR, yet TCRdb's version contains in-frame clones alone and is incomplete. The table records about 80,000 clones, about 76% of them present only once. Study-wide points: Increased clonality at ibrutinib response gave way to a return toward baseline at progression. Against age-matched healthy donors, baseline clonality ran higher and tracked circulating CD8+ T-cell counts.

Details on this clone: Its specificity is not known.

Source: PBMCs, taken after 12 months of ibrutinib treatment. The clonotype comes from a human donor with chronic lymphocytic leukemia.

Written as DNA, the CDR3 is TGTGCCAGCAGCTTGGGCGGGACCGCAGATACGCAGTATTTT. Residues: CASSLGGTADTQYF. The chain is built from TRBV5-4 and TRBJ2-3; D is possibly TRBD2 (6 bases). There are 14 residues in the CDR3. The ends were cut back, 0 bases at V and 4 bases at J, with 9 bases in the middle. From germline, CDR1 is SGHNT and CDR2 YYREEE (reference sequence).